These 27 T cell receptor beta chains share one sample of origin, sequenced in a study of cytomegalovirus exposure and HLA in healthy donors. It was with 60 Vbeta and 13 Jbeta primers that the PCR ran. Sequencing used immunoSEQ multiplex PCR; TCRdb keeps in-frame clones, though not all of them. The sample totals about 170,000 clones; its top ten clones hold 0.79%. Input material: PBMCs. The receptor source for this set is a woman between 18 and 30 years old in good health and CMV-seropositive.

The chain joins TRBV7-3 to TRBJ2-1, with TRBD2 matching over 11 bases. This CDR3 contains 16 residues. CDR1 and CDR2 from the germline V gene are SGHTA and FQGTGA. V dropped 6 bases and J dropped 4; count of bases not matched to a gene: 8. CDR3 region: CASSSQGTSGYNEQFF. DNA of the CDR3: TGTGCCAGCAGTTCTCAAGGGACTAGCGGTTACAATGAGCAGTTCTTC.

The chain recombines TRBV6-1 with TRBJ1-1; the D gene is possibly TRBD1 (6 bases). The CDR3 spans 14 residues. V lost 6 bases, J lost 12 bases, and 23 bases lay in between. From germline, CDR1 is MNHNS and CDR2 SASEGT. Here the CDR3 reads CASSSYRAPEGSFF. The CDR3 DNA reads as TGTGCCAGCAGCTCCTACAGGGCTCCCGAGGGCTCTTTCTTT.

The CDR3 nucleotides read TGTGCCAGCTCACCCGGTCAGCGGGAGTTTATTGAGCAGTTCTTC. Its protein product is CASSPGQREFIEQFF. The J gene is TRBJ2-1, the V gene TRBV18, with 8 bases fitting TRBD2. This CDR3 contains 15 residues. Trimming cost V 3 bases and J 9 bases; bases outside gene matches: 10. Germline V lookup: CDR1 KGHSH, CDR2 LQKENI.

This chain uses TRBV4-2 with TRBJ2-2, with a tentative D call TRBD2 (6 bases). CDR1 is LGHNA and CDR2 is YNFKEQ in the germline V gene. The CDR3 covers 15 residues. The ends were cut back, 4 bases at V and 3 bases at J, with 12 bases in the middle. CDR3: CASSRSGSYTGELFF. CDR3 DNA: TGTGCCAGCAGCCGAAGCGGGTCTTACACCGGGGAGCTGTTTTTT.

The J gene is TRBJ1-1, the V gene TRBV29-1; D may be TRBD1 (6 bases). The CDR3 sequence is 14 residues long. Germline-derived CDR1 and CDR2 are SQVTM and ANQGSEA. Trimming removed 5 bases from V and 7 bases from J, with 20 bases in between. The CDR3, as DNA: TGCAGCGTTCGACCCCCCCCCGTACAGGGTGAAGCTTTCTTT. As protein: CSVRPPPVQGEAFF.

The chain joins TRBV30 to TRBJ2-1; TRBD2 matches 11 bases. The CDR3 sequence is 15 residues long. Per the germline V gene, CDR1 is GTSNPN and CDR2 is SVGIG (reference sequence). The ends lost 4 bases at V and 7 bases at J; junction bases unmatched: 9. CDR3 sequence (DNA): TGTGCCTGGAATAAGAGGCTAGCGGGAGGAAATGAGCAGTTCTTC. Translation gives CAWNKRLAGGNEQFF.

The rearrangement links TRBV9 to TRBJ1-1, with D maybe TRBD1 (6 bases). Trimming pared 4 bases from V and 10 bases from J, leaving 17 bases between. There are 13 residues in the CDR3. The V gene's germline CDR1 is SGDLS and CDR2 YYNGEE. The CDR3 reads CASSPQQGWVAFF. CDR3 DNA sequence: TGTGCCAGCAGCCCACAACAGGGTTGGGTAGCTTTCTTT. Filled out from reference TRBV9 and TRBJ1-1, the complete variable domain reads DSGVTQTPKHLITATGQRVTLRCSPRSGDLSVYWYQQSLDQGLQFLIQYYNGEERAKGNILERFSAQQFPDLHSELNLSSLELGDSALYFCASSPQQGWVAFFGQGTRLTVV.

The CDR3 protein is CASSPTISLSNEQFF. The DNA of the CDR3 is TGTGCCAGTAGTCCGACCATTAGCCTTTCCAATGAGCAGTTCTTC. The rearrangement uses TRBV19 and TRBJ2-1; D call uncertain. The germline V gene has CDR1 LNHDA and CDR2 SQIVND (reference sequence). This CDR3 is built from 15 residues. V was cut by 5 bases and J by 6 bases, with 17 bases left in between.

The genes are TRBV5-6 and TRBJ1-2, with TRBD1 identical over 8 bases. This CDR3 is 16 amino acids long. Germline CDR1 is SGHDT and CDR2 is YYEEEE. The V gene end was trimmed by 3 bases and the J gene end by 4 bases; junction bases not matched to a gene: 11. CDR3 nucleotides: TGTGCCAGCAGCTCCCGGCCCGGACAGGGAGGCTATGGCTACACCTTC. Amino acid sequence: CASSSRPGQGGYGYTF.

The rearrangement uses TRBV25-1 and TRBJ1-2, with TRBD1 matching 8 bases. The CDR3 covers 13 residues. Germline loops: CDR1 MGHDK, CDR2 SYGVNS. CDR3 sequence (DNA): TGTGCTGTTTACGGACAGGGCAGCGAAGGCTACACCTTC. It specifies CAVYGQGSEGYTF.

V is TRBV11-3 and J is TRBJ2-7, with TRBD1 as a possible D gene (5 bases). Per germline, CDR1 SGHNT and CDR2 YENEEA. This CDR3 has 14 residues. Trimming took 3 bases from V and 3 from J, leaving 12 bases between them. CDR3: CASSFRVRDYEQYF. The CDR3 nucleotides read TGTGCCAGCAGCTTCAGGGTAAGGGACTACGAGCAGTACTTC.

The gene calls are TRBV6-4 and TRBJ1-1, with D possibly being TRBD1 (6 bases). Germline-derived CDR1 and CDR2 are MRHNA and SNTAGT. With 2 bases removed from V and 2 bases from J, the gap between germline ends came to 12 bases. This CDR3 region has 15 residues. CDR3 amino acids: CASSDTGRGNTEAFF. The CDR3 nucleotides are TGTGCCAGCAGTGACACAGGCAGGGGTAACACTGAAGCTTTCTTT.

The rearrangement uses TRBV10-3 and TRBJ1-5, with D tentatively TRBD1 (5 bases). The V end was cut by 2 bases, the J end by 1 base, with 12 bases between. Germline CDR1 reads ENHRY; CDR2 reads SYGVKD. This CDR3 comprises 16 residues. CDR3: CAISEVGLLSNQPQHF. Here the CDR3 DNA reads TGTGCCATCAGTGAGGTGGGACTTCTGAGCAATCAGCCCCAGCATTTT.

V and J are TRBV19 and TRBJ1-2; D may be TRBD1 (5 bases). Trimming shortened V by 2 bases and J by 8 bases, and 18 bases separated the two germline ends. Germline CDR1 reads LNHDA; CDR2 reads SQIVND (reference sequence). This CDR3 has 15 residues. CDR3 coding DNA: TGTGCCAGTAGTATAAGTCCAGGGAATCCCAGCGGCTACACCTTC. This encodes CASSISPGNPSGYTF.

The chain has TRBV5-1 and TRBJ1-1; D might be TRBD1 (6 bases). V lost 3 bases and J lost 7, with 10 bases in between. The germline CDR1 and CDR2 sequences are SGHRS and YFSETQ. This CDR3 is 12 amino acids long. The CDR3 DNA reads TGCGCCAGCAGCTCGGGGGGCAGTGAAGCTTTCTTT. This gives the protein CASSSGGSEAFF. The full variable domain, in which reference TRBV5-1 and TRBJ1-1 provide the parts outside the CDR3, is KAGVTQTPRYLIKTRGQQVTLSCSPISGHRSVSWYQQTPGQGLQFLFEYFSETQRNKGNFPGRFSGRQFSNSRSEMNVSTLELGDSALYLCASSSGGSEAFFGQGTRLTVV.

The chain joins TRBV2 to TRBJ2-5; 8 bases map to TRBD2. V dropped 5 bases and J dropped 2; count of bases not matched to a gene: 4. This CDR3 comprises 14 residues. Germline loops: CDR1 SNHLY, CDR2 FYNNEI. CDR3 protein: CASSSVAGQETQYF. The CDR3 DNA reads as TGTGCCAGCAGTTCAGTAGCGGGACAAGAGACCCAGTACTTC.

This sequence joins TRBV5-1 and TRBJ2-1; 8 bases map to TRBD1. CDR1 SGHRS and CDR2 YFSETQ come from the germline V gene. CDR3 size: 17 residues. The V gene end was trimmed by 1 base and the J gene end by 0 bases; junction bases not matched to a gene: 6. DNA for the CDR3: TGCGCCAGCAGCTTGTCTACAGGGGGGAGCTCCTACAATGAGCAGTTCTTC. Protein product: CASSLSTGGSSYNEQFF.

The CDR3 DNA follows: TGTGCCAGTAGTATAGAGCCGACAGGGGACGAGCAGTACTTC. It translates to CASSIEPTGDEQYF. The rearrangement uses TRBV19 and TRBJ2-7, with 8 bases that match TRBD1. CDR1 is LNHDA and CDR2 is SQIVND in the germline V gene (reference sequence). The CDR3 is made up of 14 amino acids. Losses at the gene ends were 0 bases for V and 5 bases for J; bases not matched to a gene: 3.

The V call is TRBV6-1, the J call TRBJ1-1, with TRBD1 matching 8 bases. Losses at the gene ends were 6 bases for V and 1 base for J; bases not matched to a gene: 7. The CDR3 covers 15 residues. CDR1 and CDR2 (germline): MNHNS, SASEGT. CDR3 nucleotides: TGTGCCAGCAGCAAATCCAGGGGGCAGAACACTGAAGCTTTCTTT. Residues: CASSKSRGQNTEAFF.

The chain is built from TRBV6-5 and TRBJ1-5; TRBD1 matches at 8 bases. Germline V gives CDR1 MNHEY, CDR2 SVGAGI. The CDR3 has 15 amino acids. With V trimmed by 4 bases and J by 6 bases, 8 bases remained unmatched. This CDR3 is CASSFNGQGGQPQHF. The CDR3 DNA reads as TGTGCCAGCAGTTTTAATGGACAGGGAGGTCAGCCCCAGCATTTT.

The chain is built from TRBV9 and TRBJ2-2; TRBD1 matches at 7 bases. Trimming at V came to 3 bases and at J to 5 bases, leaving 7 bases not matched to a gene. CDR3 length equals 15 residues. Germline CDR1 SGDLS, CDR2 YYNGEE. CDR3 region: CASSAETGKTGELFF. Here the CDR3 DNA reads TGTGCCAGCAGCGCGGAGACAGGGAAGACCGGGGAGCTGTTTTTT. The entire variable domain, with the rest obtained from reference TRBV9 and TRBJ2-2, is as follows: DSGVTQTPKHLITATGQRVTLRCSPRSGDLSVYWYQQSLDQGLQFLIQYYNGEERAKGNILERFSAQQFPDLHSELNLSSLELGDSALYFCASSAETGKTGELFFGEGSRLTVL.

The V gene is TRBV15, the J gene TRBJ1-4; the match to TRBD1 covers 8 bases. This CDR3 contains 18 residues. Looked up from germline, CDR1 is LNHNV and CDR2 is YYDKDF (reference sequence). V shed 3 bases, J shed 5 bases, and the junction held 14 bases outside the gene matches. CDR3 sequence (DNA): TGTGCCACCAGCAGCGATAAAACATACAGGGGGAGCAATGAAAAACTGTTTTTT. Its translation: CATSSDKTYRGSNEKLFF.

V gene TRBV28 combines with J gene TRBJ1-4, with D maybe TRBD1 (5 bases). Deletions cut 2 bases from V and 3 bases from J, with 13 bases between. Germline V CDR1 and CDR2: MDHEN, SYDVKM. This CDR3 has 16 amino acids. For the CDR3, the DNA is TGTGCCAGCAGTTTAGGGGTGGGGGGATCTAATGAAAAACTGTTTTTT. It specifies CASSLGVGGSNEKLFF.

The rearrangement links TRBV19 to TRBJ2-2; 9 nucleotides match TRBD1. The length of the CDR3 is 15 residues. The ends lost 5 bases at V and 5 bases at J; junction bases unmatched: 6. Germline CDR1 and CDR2: LNHDA and SQIVND (reference sequence). CDR3 amino acids: CASSSVGTGTGELFF. For the CDR3, the DNA is TGTGCCAGTAGTTCCGTCGGGACAGGGACCGGGGAGCTGTTTTTT.

The V gene is TRBV9, the J gene TRBJ2-1; TRBD2 matches 11 bases. The CDR3 runs 19 residues. Germline-derived CDR1 and CDR2 are SGDLS and YYNGEE. Trimming removed 0 bases from V and 4 bases from J; junction bases left unmatched: 12. CDR3 region: CASSVATRATSGSYNEQFF. In DNA, the CDR3 is TGTGCCAGCAGCGTAGCTACCCGGGCTACTAGCGGGAGTTACAATGAGCAGTTCTTC.

This chain connects TRBV4-1 to TRBJ1-1; TRBD1 might be the D (5 bases). Trimming left V 1 base short and J 5 bases short, with 14 bases between. Germline CDR1 and CDR2: MGHRA and YSYEKL. The CDR3 extends over 15 amino acids. This CDR3 is CASSQAMWGRTEAFF. The DNA for the CDR3 is TGCGCCAGCAGCCAAGCTATGTGGGGGAGGACTGAAGCTTTCTTT.

The chain links TRBV6-4 to TRBJ2-1; 9 bases line up with TRBD1. V lost 3 bases and J lost 8; bases outside the gene matches: 11. There are 16 residues in the CDR3. Germline loops: CDR1 MRHNA, CDR2 SNTAGT. The CDR3 DNA reads as TGTGCCAGCAGTGAGTCATCGGGACAGGGATTCGATGAGCAGTTCTTC. Its protein product is CASSESSGQGFDEQFF.